This TCR beta chain was sequenced for a study of cytotoxic CD8 clonotypes in ibrutinib-treated CLL. Study as a whole: A mean of around 270,000 productive templates and approximately 100,000 productive rearrangements was obtained per sample.

General observations from the study: Before falling back toward baseline at progression, clonality had risen at the time of ibrutinib response. Sampling times differed between sustained-remission and progressing patients.

Worth noting for this clone: No antigen is known for it.

The CDR3 has 14 amino acids. Germline V gene lookup returns CDR1 MNHEY and CDR2 SVGAGI. Trimming left V 2 bases short and J 0 bases short, with 7 bases between. TCRdb keeps only in-frame clones here, not all; method: immunoSEQ multiplex PCR. The sample has over 45,000 clones, approximately 60% seen once. This chain links TRBV6-5 with TRBJ1-1; D uncertain. This TCR was sampled from a human donor with chronic lymphocytic leukemia. Sequenced material: PBMCs, taken after 24 months of ibrutinib treatment. CDR3 nucleotides: TGTGCCAGCAGTTACGAACGGGTGAACACTGAAGCTTTCTTT. It is translated as CASSYERVNTEAFF.